This T cell receptor (beta chain) was sequenced for a study of blood T cell repertoires in COVID-19. Across the whole study: Samples representing acute and convalescent COVID-19 were sourced from the United States, Italy and Spain.

In the original workflow: Estimation of nucleated cell counts relied on the amplification of reference gene primers. TCRdb's copy holds only in-frame clones and misses some; the assay was immunoSEQ multiplex PCR. The V and J calls and clone size come from that table; D and trimming were worked out from the DNA. This sample carries more than 90,000 clones, about 90% of them seen once, and the ten largest clones take less than 9.5%. CDR1 is LNHDA and CDR2 is SQIVND in the germline V gene (reference sequence). Trimming pared 7 bases from V and 1 base from J, leaving 29 bases between. This CDR3 is 20 amino acids long.

V is TRBV19 and J is TRBJ1-3; D unresolved. The TCR sequence derives from a human donor in a cohort sampled during active COVID-19. Sequenced: peripheral blood. The CDR3 nucleotides are TGTGCCAGTACCCGCAGTGGGCCCGGACGGGAGTTTTTTTCTGGAAACACCATATATTTT. Protein product: CASTRSGPGREFFSGNTIYF.